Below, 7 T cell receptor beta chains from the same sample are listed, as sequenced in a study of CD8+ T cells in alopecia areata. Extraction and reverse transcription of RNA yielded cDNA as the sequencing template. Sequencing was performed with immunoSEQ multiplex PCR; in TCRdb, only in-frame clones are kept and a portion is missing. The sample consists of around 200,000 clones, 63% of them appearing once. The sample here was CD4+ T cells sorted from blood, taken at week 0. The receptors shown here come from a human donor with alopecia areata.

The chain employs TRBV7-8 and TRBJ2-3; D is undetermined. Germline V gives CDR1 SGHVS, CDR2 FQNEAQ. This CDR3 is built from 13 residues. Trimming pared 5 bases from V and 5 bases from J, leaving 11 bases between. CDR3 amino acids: CASSPGEKDTQYF. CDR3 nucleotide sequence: TGTGCCAGCAGCCCTGGGGAAAAAGATACGCAGTATTTT.

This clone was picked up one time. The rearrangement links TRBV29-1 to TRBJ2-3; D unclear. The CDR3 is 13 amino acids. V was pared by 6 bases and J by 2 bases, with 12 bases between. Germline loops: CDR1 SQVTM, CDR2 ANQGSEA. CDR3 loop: CSVQTQFTDTQYF. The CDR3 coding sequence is TGCAGCGTCCAAACACAATTCACAGATACGCAGTATTTT.

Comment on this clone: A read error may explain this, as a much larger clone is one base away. CDR3 in DNA: TGTGCCAGCAGCTTAAATCGTCAGCCCCAGCATTTT. It is translated as CASSLNRQPQHF. The rearrangement joins TRBV7-2 to TRBJ1-5; D remains unclear. CDR1 and CDR2 from the germline V gene are SGHTA and FQGNSA. Trimming removed 2 bases at V and 6 bases at J, with 5 bases between. This CDR3 has 12 residues.

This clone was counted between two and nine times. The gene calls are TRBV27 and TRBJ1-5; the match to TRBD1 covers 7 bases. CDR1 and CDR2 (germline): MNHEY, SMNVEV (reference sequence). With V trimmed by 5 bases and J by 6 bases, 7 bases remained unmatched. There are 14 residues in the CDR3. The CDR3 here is CASSLRQGGQPQHF. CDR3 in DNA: TGTGCCAGCAGTCTTCGACAGGGCGGTCAGCCCCAGCATTTT.

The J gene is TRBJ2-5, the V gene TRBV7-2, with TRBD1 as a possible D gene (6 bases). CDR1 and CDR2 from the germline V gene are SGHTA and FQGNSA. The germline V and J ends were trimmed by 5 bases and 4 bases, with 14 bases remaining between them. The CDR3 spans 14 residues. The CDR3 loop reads CASSRPRGLETQYF. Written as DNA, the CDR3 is TGTGCCAGCAGCCGACCCAGGGGTTTAGAGACCCAGTACTTC.

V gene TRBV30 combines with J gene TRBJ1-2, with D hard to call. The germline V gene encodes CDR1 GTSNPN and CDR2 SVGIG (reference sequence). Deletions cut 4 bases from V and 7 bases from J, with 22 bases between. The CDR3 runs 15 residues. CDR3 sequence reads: CAWKYPSGLPAGYTF. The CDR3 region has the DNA TGTGCCTGGAAGTATCCGTCGGGTCTACCAGCTGGCTACACCTTC.

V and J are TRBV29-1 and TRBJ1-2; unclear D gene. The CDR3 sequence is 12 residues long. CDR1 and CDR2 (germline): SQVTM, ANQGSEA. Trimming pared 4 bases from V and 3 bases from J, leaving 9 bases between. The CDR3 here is CSVVPSDYGYTF. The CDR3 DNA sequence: TGCAGCGTTGTCCCCAGTGACTATGGCTACACCTTC.